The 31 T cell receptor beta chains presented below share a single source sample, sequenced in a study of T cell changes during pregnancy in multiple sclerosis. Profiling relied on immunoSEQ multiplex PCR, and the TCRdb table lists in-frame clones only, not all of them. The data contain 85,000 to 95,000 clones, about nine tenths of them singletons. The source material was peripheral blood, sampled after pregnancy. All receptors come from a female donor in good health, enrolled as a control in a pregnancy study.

DNA of the CDR3: TGTGCCAGCAGTTACGACGGGGGGGCCGTGGATACGCAGTATTTT. The encoded protein is CASSYDGGAVDTQYF. V gene TRBV6-5 combines with J gene TRBJ2-3, with 8 bases matching TRBD2. From germline, CDR1 is MNHEY and CDR2 SVGAGI. CDR3 size: 15 residues. After removal of 2 bases from V and 6 bases from J, the junction contained 7 bases not matched to a gene.

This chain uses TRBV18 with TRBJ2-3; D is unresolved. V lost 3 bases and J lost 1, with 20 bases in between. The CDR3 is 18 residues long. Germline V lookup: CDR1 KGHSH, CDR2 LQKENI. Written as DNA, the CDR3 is TGTGCCAGCTCACCTAGCCTCCTCCAAGATAGGCGCACAGATACGCAGTATTTT. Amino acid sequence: CASSPSLLQDRRTDTQYF.

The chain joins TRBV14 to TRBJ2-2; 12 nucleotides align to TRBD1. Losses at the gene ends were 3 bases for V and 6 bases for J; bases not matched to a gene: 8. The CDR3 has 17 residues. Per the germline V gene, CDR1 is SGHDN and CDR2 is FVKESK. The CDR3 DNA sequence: TGTGCCAGCAGCCATCCGGGACAGGGGGCGGGAGCCGGGGAGCTGTTTTTT. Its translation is CASSHPGQGAGAGELFF.

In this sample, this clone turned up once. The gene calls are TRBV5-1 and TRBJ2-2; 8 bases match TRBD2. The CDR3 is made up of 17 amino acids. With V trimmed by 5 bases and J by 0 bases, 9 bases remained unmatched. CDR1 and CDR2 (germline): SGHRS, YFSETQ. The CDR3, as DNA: TGCGCCAGCAGTCGGGGTCCGGGGGGGCCGAACACCGGGGAGCTGTTTTTT. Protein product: CASSRGPGGPNTGELFF.

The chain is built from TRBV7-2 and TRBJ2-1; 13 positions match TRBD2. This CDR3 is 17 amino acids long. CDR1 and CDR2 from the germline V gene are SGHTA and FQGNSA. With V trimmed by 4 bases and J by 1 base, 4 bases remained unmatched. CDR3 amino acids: CASSSTSGGISYNEQFF. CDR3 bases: TGTGCCAGCAGCTCGACTAGCGGGGGGATTTCCTACAATGAGCAGTTCTTC.

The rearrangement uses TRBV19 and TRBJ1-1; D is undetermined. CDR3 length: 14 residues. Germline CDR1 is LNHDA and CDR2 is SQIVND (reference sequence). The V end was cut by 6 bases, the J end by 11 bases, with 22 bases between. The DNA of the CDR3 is TGTGCCAGTAGCCTAGGGATAGGGAGGCTACGCGCTTTCTTT. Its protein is CASSLGIGRLRAFF.

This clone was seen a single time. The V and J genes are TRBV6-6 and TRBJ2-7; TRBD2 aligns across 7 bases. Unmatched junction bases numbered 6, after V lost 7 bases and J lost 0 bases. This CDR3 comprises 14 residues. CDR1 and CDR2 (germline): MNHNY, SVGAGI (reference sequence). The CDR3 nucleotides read TGTGCCAGCATTACGGGGGGTAGCTCCTACGAGCAGTACTTC. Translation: CASITGGSSYEQYF.

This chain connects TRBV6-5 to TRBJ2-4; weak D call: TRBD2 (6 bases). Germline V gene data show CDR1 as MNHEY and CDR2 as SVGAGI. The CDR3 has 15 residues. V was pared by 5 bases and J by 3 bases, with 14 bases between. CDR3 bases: TGTGCCAGCAGTCGGGGAGGTCTTGGCAAAAACATTCAGTACTTC. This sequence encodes CASSRGGLGKNIQYF.

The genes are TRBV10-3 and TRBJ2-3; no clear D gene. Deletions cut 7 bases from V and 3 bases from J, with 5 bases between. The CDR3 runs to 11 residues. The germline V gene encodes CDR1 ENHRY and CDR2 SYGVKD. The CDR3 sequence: CAIMRTDTQYF. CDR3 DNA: TGTGCCATCATGAGGACAGATACGCAGTATTTT.

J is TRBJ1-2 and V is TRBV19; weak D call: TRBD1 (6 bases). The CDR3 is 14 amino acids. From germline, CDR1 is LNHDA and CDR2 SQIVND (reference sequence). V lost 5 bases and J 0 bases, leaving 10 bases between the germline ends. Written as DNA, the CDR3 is TGTGCCAGTAGTCTACAGGGTACTAACTATGGCTACACCTTC. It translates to CASSLQGTNYGYTF.

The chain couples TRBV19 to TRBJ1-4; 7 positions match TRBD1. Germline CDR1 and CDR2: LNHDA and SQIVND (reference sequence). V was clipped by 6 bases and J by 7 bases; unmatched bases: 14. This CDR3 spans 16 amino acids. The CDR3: CASSYRTGQMTEKLFF. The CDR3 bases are TGTGCCAGTAGCTACCGAACGGGACAGATGACTGAAAAACTGTTTTTT.

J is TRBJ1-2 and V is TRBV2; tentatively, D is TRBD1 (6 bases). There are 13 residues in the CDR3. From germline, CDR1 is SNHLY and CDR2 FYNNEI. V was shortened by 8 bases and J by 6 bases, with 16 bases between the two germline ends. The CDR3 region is CASARTRQDGYTF. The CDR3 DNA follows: TGTGCCAGCGCACGAACAAGACAGGATGGCTACACCTTC.

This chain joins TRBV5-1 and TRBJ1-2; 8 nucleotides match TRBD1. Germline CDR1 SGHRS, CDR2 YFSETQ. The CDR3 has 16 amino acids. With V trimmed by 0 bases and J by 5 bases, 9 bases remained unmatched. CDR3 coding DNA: TGCGCCAGCAGCTTGGAAGGACAGGGAATCGGGTATGGCTACACCTTC. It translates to CASSLEGQGIGYGYTF. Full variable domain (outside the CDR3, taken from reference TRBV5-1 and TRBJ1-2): KAGVTQTPRYLIKTRGQQVTLSCSPISGHRSVSWYQQTPGQGLQFLFEYFSETQRNKGNFPGRFSGRQFSNSRSEMNVSTLELGDSALYLCASSLEGQGIGYGYTFGSGTRLTVV.

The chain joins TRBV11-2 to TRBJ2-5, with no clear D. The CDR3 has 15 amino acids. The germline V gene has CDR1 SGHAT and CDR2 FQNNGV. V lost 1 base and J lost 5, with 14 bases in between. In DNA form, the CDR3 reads TGTGCCAGCAGCTTAGTCTCTGGCCTGGTGGAGACCCAGTACTTC. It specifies CASSLVSGLVETQYF. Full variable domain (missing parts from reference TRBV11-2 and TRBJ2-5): EAGVAQSPRYKIIEKRQSVAFWCNPISGHATLYWYQQILGQGPKLLIQFQNNGVVDDSQLPKDRFSAERLKGVDSTLKIQPAKLEDSAVYLCASSLVSGLVETQYFGPGTRLLVL.

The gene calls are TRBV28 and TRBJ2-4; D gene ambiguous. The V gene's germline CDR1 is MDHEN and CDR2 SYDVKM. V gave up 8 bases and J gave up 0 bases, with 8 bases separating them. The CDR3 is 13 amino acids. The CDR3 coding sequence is TGTGCCAGCCAGTCCCTAGCCAAAAACATTCAGTACTTC. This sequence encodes CASQSLAKNIQYF.

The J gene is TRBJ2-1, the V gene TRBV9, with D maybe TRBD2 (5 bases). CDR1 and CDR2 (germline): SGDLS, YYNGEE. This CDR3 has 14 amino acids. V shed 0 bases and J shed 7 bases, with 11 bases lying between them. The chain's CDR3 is CASSVEFTSNEQFF. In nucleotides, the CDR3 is TGTGCCAGCAGCGTAGAATTTACTAGTAATGAGCAGTTCTTC.

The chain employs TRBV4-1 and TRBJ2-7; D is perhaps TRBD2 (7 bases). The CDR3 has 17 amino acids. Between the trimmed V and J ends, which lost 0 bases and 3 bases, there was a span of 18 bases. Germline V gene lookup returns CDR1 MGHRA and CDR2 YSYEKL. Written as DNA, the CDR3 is TGCGCCAGCAGCCAAGACGCACGGGGGGCCAGTTTCTACGAGCAGTACTTC. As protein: CASSQDARGASFYEQYF.

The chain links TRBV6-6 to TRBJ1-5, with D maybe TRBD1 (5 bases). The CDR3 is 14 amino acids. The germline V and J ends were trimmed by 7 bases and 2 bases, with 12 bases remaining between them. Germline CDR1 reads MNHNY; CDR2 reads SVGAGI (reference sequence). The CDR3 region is CASTSGGRNQPQHF. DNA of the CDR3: TGTGCCAGCACCTCGGGGGGACGCAATCAGCCCCAGCATTTT.

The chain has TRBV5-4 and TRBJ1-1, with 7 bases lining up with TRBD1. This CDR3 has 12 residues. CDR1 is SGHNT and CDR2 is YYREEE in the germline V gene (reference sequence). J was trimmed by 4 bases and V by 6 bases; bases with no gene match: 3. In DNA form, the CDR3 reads TGTGCCAGCACACAGGGGAGCACTGAAGCTTTCTTT. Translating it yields CASTQGSTEAFF.

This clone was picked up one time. The DNA of the CDR3 is TGTGCCAGCAGCTTAGGGACAGGGGACCCACATCAGCCCCAGCATTTT. Residues: CASSLGTGDPHQPQHF. The genes are TRBV7-9 and TRBJ1-5; 9 bases are a match to TRBD1. The CDR3 is 16 amino acids. The ends lost 1 base at V and 5 bases at J; junction bases unmatched: 6. From germline, CDR1 is SEHNR and CDR2 FQNEAQ (reference sequence). Supplemented by reference TRBV7-9 and TRBJ1-5, the full variable domain reads DTGVSQNPRHKITKRGQNVTFRCDPISEHNRLYWYRQTLGQGPEFLTYFQNEAQLEKSRLLSDRFSAERPKGSFSTLEIQRTEQGDSAMYLCASSLGTGDPHQPQHFGDGTRLSIL.

CDR3 nucleotide sequence: TGCGCCAGCAGCCAACCGGGACAGGGGGCGAATGAGCAGTTCTTC. Amino acids: CASSQPGQGANEQFF. This chain joins TRBV4-1 and TRBJ2-1; 12 bases map to TRBD1. In germline, CDR1 is MGHRA, CDR2 YSYEKL. The CDR3 is 15 residues long. V was pared by 2 bases and J by 7 bases, with 3 bases of the junction left unmatched.

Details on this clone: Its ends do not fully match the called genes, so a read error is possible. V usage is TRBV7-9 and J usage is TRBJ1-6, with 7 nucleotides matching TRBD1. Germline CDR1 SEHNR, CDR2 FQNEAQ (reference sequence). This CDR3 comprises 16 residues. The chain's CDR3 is CASSIAGTELNSPLHF. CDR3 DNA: TGTGCCAGCAGCATAGCGGGGACAGAATTAAATTCACCCCTCCACTTT.

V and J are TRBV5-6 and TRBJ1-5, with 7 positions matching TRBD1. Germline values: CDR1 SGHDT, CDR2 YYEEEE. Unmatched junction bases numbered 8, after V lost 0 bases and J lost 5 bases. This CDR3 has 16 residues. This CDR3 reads CASSLGGAGGDQPQHF. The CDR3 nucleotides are TGTGCCAGCAGCTTGGGGGGGGCAGGGGGTGATCAGCCCCAGCATTTT.

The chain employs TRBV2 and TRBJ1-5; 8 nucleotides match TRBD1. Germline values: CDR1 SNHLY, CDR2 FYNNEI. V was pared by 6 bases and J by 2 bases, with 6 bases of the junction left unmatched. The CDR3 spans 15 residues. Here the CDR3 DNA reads TGTGCCAGCAGGGCAGGGGGCCAGGGCAATCAGCCCCAGCATTTT. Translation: CASRAGGQGNQPQHF.

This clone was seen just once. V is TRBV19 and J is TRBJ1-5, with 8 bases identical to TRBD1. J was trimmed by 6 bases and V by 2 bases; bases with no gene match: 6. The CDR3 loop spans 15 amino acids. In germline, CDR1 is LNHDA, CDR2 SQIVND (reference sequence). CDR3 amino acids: CASSISPGGFQPQHF. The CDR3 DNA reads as TGTGCCAGTAGTATATCCCCAGGGGGCTTTCAGCCCCAGCATTTT.

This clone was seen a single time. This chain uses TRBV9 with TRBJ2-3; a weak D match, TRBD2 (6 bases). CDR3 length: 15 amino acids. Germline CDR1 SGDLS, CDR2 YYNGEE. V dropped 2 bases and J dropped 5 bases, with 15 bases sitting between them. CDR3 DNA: TGTGCCAGCAGCGTGAGGGGCGGGGCGAGAGATACGCAGTATTTT. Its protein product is CASSVRGGARDTQYF.

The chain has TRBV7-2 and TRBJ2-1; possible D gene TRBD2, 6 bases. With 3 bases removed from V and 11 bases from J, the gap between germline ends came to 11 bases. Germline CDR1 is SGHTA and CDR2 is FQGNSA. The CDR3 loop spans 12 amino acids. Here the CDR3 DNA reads TGTGCCAGCAGCTTTGGGGGAGGAAAGCAGTTCTTC. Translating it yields CASSFGGGKQFF.

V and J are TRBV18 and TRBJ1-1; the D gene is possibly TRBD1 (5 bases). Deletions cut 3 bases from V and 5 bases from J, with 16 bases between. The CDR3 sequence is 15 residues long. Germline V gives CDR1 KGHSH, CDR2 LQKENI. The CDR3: CASSPQGVLGTEAFF. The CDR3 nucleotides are TGTGCCAGCTCACCTCAAGGGGTTCTAGGTACTGAAGCTTTCTTT.

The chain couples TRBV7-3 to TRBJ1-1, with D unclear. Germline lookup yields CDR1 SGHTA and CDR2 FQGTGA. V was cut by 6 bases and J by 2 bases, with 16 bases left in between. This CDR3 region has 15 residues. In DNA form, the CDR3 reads TGTGCCAGCAGTCCCGGAGCGCACGTTAACACTGAAGCTTTCTTT. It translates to CASSPGAHVNTEAFF.

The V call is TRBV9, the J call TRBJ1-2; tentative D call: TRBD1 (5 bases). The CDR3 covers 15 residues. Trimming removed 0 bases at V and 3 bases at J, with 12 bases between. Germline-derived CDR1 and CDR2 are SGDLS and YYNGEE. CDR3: CASSVGIGEDYGYTF. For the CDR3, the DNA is TGTGCCAGCAGCGTAGGGATAGGGGAGGACTATGGCTACACCTTC.

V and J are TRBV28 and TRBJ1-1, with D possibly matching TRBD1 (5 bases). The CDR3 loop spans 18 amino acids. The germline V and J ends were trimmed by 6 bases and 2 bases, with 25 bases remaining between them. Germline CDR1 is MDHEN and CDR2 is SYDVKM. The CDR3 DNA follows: TGTGCCAGCAGCCAAACACCGGGGCGGGGGAGTGGAAACACTGAAGCTTTCTTT. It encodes CASSQTPGRGSGNTEAFF.